This T cell receptor (beta chain) was sequenced for a study of blood T cell repertoires in COVID-19. The table lists this clone with a few counts. The CDR3 is made up of 14 amino acids. V lost 2 bases and J lost 4, with 9 bases in between. The germline CDR1 and CDR2 sequences are LGHDT and YNNKEL (reference sequence). The data were produced by immunoSEQ multiplex PCR, yet TCRdb's version contains in-frame clones alone and is incomplete. The top ten clones hold 5% to 8% of a sample with roughly 180,000 clones, about 85% of them seen once. The clonotype comes from a middle-aged man who had recovered from COVID-19. V gene TRBV3-1 (or the pseudogene TRBV3-2) combines with J gene TRBJ1-5; D ambiguous. The material sequenced was PBMCs or T cells enriched from blood (not recorded which). CDR3 in amino acids: CASSQNTQNQPQHF. The CDR3 region has the DNA TGTGCCAGCAGCCAAAACACACAGAATCAGCCCCAGCATTTT.